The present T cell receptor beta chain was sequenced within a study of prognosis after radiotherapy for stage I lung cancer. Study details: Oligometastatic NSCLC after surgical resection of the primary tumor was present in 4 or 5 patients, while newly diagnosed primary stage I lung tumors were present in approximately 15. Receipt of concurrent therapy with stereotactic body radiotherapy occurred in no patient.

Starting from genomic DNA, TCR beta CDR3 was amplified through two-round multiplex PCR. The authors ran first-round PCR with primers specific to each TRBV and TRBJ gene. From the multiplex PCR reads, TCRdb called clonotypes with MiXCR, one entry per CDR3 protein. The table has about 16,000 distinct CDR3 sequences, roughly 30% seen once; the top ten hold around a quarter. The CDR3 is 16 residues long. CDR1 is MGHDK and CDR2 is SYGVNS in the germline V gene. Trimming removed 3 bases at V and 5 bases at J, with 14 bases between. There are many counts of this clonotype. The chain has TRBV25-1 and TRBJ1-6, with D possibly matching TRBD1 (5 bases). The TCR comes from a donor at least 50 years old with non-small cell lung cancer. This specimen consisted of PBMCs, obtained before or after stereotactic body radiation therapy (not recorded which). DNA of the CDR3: TGTGCCAGCAGTGATCCCCGGGACGGAAATAATTCACCCCTCCACTTT. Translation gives CASSDPRDGNNSPLHF.